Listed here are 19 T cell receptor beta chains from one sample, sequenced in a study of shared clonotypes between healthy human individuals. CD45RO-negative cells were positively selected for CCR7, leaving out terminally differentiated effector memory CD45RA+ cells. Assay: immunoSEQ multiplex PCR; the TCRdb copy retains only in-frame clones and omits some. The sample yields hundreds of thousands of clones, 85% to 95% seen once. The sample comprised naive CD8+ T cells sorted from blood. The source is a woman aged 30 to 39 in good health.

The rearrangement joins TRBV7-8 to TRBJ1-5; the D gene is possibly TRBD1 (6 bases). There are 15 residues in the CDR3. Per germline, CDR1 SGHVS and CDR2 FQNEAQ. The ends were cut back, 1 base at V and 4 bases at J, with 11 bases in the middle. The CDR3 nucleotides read TGTGCCAGCAGCTTAGGGGGGGGGCTAAATCAGCCCCAGCATTTT. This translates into CASSLGGGLNQPQHF.

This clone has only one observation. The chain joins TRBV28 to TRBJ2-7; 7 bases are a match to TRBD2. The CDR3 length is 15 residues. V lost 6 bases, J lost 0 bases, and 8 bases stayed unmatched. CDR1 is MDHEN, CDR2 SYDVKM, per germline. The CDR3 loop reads CASRDIAGPSYEQYF. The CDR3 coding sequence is TGTGCCAGCAGAGATATAGCGGGCCCCTCCTACGAGCAGTACTTC.

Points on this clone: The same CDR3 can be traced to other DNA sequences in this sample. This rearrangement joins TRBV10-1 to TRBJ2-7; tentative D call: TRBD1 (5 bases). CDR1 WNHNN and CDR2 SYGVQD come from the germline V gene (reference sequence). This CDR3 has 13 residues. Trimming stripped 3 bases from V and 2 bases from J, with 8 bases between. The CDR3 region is CASSEPGTYEQYF. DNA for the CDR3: TGCGCCAGCAGTGAACCAGGGACCTACGAGCAGTACTTC.

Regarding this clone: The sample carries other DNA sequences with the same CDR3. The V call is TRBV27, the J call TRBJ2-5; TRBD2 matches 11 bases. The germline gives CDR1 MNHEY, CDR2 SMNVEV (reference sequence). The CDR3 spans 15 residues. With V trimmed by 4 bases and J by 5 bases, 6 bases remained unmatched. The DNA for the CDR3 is TGTGCCAGCAGTTCCGGGACTAGCGGAAGGGAGACCCAGTACTTC. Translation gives CASSSGTSGRETQYF.

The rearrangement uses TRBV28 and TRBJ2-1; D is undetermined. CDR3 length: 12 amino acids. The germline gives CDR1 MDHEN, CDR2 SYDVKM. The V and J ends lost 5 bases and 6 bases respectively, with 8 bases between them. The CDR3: CASSGILNEQFF. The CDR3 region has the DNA TGTGCCAGCAGTGGGATACTCAATGAGCAGTTCTTC.

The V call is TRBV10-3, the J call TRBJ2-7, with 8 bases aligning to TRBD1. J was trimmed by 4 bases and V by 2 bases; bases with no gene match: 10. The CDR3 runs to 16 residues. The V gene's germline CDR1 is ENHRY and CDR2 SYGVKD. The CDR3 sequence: CAISEPTDRVGYEQYF. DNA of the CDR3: TGTGCCATCAGTGAGCCAACGGACAGGGTCGGTTACGAGCAGTACTTC.

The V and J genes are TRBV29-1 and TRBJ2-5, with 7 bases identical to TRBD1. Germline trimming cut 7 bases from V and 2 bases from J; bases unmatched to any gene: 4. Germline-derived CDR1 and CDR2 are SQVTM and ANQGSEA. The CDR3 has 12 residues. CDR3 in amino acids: CSGQGVQETQYF. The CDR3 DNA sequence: TGCAGCGGGCAGGGGGTACAAGAGACCCAGTACTTC.

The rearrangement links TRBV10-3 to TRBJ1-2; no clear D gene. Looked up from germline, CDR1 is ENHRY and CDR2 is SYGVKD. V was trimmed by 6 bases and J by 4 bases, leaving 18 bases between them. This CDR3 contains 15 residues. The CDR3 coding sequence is TGTGCCATCAGCCGAGGAAGGAGGAAGGTCTATGGCTACACCTTC. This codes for CAISRGRRKVYGYTF.

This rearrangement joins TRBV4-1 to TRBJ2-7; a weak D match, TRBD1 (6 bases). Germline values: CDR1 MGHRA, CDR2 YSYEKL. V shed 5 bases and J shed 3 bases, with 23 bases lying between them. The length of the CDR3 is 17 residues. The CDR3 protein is CASSYHLTGLSNYEQYF. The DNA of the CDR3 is TGCGCCAGCAGCTATCATCTGACAGGTTTGAGTAACTACGAGCAGTACTTC.

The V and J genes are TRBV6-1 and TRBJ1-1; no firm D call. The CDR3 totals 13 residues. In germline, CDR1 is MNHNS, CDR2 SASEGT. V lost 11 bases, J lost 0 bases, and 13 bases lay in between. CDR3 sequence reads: CAGTVSLNTEAFF. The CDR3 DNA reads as TGTGCCGGAACAGTTTCCTTGAACACTGAAGCTTTCTTT.

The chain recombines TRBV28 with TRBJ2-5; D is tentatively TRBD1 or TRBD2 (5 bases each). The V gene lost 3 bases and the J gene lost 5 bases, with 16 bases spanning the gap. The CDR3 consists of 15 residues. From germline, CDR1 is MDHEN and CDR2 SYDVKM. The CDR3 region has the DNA TGTGCCAGCAGTTTGGCCGGGACCGCTCGGGAGACCCAGTACTTC. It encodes CASSLAGTARETQYF.

The CDR3 nucleotides read TGTGCCAGCAGCCCGAACAGGGTTTCCTACGAGCAGTACTTC. It is translated as CASSPNRVSYEQYF. The V and J genes are TRBV9 and TRBJ2-7; D perhaps matches TRBD1 (6 bases). CDR1 is SGDLS and CDR2 is YYNGEE in the germline V gene. The CDR3 is made up of 14 amino acids. V was pared by 4 bases and J by 1 base, with 12 bases between.

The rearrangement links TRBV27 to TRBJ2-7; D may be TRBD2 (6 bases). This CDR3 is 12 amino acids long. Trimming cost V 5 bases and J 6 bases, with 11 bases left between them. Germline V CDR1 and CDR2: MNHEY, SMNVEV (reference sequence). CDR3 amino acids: CASSTLGGEQYF. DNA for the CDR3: TGTGCCAGCAGTACCTTGGGAGGCGAGCAGTACTTC.

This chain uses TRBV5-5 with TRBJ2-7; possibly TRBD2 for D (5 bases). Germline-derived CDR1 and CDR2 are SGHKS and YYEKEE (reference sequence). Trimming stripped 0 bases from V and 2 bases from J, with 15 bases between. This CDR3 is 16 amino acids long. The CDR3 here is CASSLARGSGTYEQYF. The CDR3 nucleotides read TGTGCCAGCAGCTTGGCACGGGGATCGGGGACCTACGAGCAGTACTTC.

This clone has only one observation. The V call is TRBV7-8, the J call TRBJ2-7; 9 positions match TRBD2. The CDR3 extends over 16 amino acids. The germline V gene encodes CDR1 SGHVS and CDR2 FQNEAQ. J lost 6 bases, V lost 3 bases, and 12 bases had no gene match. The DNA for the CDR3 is TGTGCCAGCAGCTTCGTGGTGGCGCTAGCGGGATCCGAGCAGTACTTC. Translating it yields CASSFVVALAGSEQYF.

CDR3 region: CASTRESYNEQFF. CDR3 DNA: TGTGCCAGCACGCGGGAGTCGTACAATGAGCAGTTCTTC. The rearrangement uses TRBV2 and TRBJ2-1, with 7 nucleotides matching TRBD2. The CDR3 contains 13 residues. The germline V gene has CDR1 SNHLY and CDR2 FYNNEI. V shed 7 bases, J shed 4 bases, and the junction held 4 bases outside the gene matches.

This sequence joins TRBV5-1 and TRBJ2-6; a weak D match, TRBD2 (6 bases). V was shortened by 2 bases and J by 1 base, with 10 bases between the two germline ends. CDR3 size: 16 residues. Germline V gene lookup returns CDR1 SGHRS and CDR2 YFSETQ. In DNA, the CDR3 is TGCGCCAGCAGCTTCTGGCGGGAATCTGGGGCCAACGTCCTGACTTTC. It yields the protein CASSFWRESGANVLTF.

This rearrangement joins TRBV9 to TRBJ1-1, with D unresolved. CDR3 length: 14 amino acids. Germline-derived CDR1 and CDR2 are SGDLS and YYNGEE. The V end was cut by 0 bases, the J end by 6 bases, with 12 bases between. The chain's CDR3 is CASSVASGSAEAFF. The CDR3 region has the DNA TGTGCCAGCAGCGTAGCATCCGGTTCGGCTGAAGCTTTCTTT.

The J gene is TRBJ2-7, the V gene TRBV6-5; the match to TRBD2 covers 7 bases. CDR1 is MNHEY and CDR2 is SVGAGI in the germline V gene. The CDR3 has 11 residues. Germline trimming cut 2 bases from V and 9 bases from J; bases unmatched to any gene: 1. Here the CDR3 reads CASSYGGGQYF. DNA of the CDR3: TGTGCCAGCAGTTACGGGGGGGGGCAGTACTTC.